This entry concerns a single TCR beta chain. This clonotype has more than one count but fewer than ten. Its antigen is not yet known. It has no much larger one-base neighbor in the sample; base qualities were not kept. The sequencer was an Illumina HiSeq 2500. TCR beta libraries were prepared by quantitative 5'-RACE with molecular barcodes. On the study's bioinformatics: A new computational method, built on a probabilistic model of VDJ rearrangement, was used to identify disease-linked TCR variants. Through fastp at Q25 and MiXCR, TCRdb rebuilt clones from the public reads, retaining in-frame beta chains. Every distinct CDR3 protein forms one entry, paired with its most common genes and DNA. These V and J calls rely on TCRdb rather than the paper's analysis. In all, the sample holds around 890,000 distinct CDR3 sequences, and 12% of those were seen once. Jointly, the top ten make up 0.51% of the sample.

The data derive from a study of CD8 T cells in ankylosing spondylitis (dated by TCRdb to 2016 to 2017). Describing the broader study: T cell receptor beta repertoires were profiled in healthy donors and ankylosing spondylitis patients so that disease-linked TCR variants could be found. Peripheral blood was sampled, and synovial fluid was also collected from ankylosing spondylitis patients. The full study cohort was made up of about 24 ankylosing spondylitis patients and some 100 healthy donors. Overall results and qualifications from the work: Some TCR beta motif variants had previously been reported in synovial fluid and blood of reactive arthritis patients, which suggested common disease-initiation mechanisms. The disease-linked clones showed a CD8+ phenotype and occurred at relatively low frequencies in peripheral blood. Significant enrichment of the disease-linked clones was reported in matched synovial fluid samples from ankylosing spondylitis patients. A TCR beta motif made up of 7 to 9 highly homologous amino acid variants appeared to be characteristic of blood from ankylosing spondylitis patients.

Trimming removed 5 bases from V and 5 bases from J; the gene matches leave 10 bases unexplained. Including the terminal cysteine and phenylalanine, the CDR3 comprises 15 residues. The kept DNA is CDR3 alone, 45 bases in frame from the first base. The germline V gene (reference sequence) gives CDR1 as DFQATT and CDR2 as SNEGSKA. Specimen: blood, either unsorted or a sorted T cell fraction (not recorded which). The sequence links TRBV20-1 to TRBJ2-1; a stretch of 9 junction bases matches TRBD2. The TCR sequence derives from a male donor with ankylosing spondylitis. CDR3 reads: CSARQASGAHNEQFF. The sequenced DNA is TGCAGTGCTCGGCAGGCTAGCGGGGCTCACAATGAGCAGTTCTTC.